Judged by abundance, the clone carrying this TCR beta chain is large (0.1 to 1%). Antigen: not known. This CDR3 contains 13 residues. Trimming cost V 5 bases and J 5 bases, with 10 bases left between them. Germline V gene data show CDR1 as SGHVS and CDR2 as FNYEAQ. The data originate from a study of tumor-infiltrating lymphocytes in localized non-small cell lung cancer. Study details: Patients included smokers and never-smokers with various histologies, some sampled after neoadjuvant chemotherapy. Tumor tissue and non-adjacent uninvolved lung came from each patient. Study conclusions and caveats: Different pieces of the same tissue were used for each assay.

Assay: immunoSEQ multiplex PCR; the TCRdb copy retains only in-frame clones and omits some. Of roughly 3,000 clones in the sample, around 75% were seen once. The sequenced sample consisted of uninvolved lung tissue not adjacent to the tumor. This chain links TRBV7-6 with TRBJ2-1; D is tentatively TRBD1 or TRBD2 (7 bases each). The clonotype was recovered from a human donor with non-small cell lung cancer. CDR3 DNA sequence: TGTGCCAGCAGCCCAGGGGGGGACAATGAGCAGTTCTTC. Protein sequence: CASSPGGDNEQFF.